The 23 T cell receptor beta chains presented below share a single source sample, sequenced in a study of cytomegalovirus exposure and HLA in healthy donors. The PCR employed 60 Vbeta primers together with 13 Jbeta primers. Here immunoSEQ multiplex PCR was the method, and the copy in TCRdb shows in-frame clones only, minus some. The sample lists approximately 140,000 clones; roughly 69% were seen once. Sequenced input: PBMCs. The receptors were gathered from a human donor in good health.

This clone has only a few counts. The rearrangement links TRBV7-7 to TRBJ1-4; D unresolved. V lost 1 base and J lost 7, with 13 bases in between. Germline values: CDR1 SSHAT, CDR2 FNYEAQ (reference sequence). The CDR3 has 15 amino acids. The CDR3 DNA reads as TGTGCCAGCAGCTTAGGCACGGGGTTAGGTGAAAAACTGTTTTTT. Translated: CASSLGTGLGEKLFF.

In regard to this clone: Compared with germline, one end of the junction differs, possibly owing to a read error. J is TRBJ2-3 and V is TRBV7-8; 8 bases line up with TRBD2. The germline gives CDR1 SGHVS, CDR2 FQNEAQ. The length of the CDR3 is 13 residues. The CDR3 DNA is TGTGCCAGCAGCTTACAGTCGGTATCAGCGGGGGATTTT. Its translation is CASSLQSVSAGDF.

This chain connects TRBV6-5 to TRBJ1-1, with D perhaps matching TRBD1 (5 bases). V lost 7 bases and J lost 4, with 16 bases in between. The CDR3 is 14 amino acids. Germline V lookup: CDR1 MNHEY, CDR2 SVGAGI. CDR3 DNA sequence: TGTGCCAGCACTCCGGGGGGGGTACGCACTGAAGCTTTCTTT. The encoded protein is CASTPGGVRTEAFF.

In DNA form, the CDR3 reads TGCGCCAGCAGCATCGGACAGGCGGGAGAGCAGTACTTC. Translated: CASSIGQAGEQYF. The chain links TRBV5-1 to TRBJ2-7; D might be TRBD1 (7 bases). V was cut by 4 bases and J by 7 bases, with 15 bases left in between. From germline, CDR1 is SGHRS and CDR2 YFSETQ. This CDR3 spans 13 amino acids.

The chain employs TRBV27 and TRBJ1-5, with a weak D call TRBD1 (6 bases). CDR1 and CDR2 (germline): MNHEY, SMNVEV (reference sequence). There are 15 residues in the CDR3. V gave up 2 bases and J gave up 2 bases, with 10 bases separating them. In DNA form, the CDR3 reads TGTGCCAGCAGTTTAGGGGGACACGGCAATCAGCCCCAGCATTTT. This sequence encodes CASSLGGHGNQPQHF.

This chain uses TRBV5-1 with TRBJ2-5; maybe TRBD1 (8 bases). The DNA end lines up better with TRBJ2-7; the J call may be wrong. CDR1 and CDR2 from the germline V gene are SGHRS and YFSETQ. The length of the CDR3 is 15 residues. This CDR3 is CASSQGGTGTYEQYF. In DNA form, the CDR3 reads TGCGCCAGCAGCCAGGGAGGGACAGGAACTTACGAGCAGTACTTC.

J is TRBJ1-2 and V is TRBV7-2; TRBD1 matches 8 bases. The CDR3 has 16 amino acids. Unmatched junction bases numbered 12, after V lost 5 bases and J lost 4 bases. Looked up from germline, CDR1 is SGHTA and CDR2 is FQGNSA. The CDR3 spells CASSANPQGVGYGYTF. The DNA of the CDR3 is TGTGCCAGCAGCGCCAACCCACAGGGGGTCGGCTATGGCTACACCTTC.

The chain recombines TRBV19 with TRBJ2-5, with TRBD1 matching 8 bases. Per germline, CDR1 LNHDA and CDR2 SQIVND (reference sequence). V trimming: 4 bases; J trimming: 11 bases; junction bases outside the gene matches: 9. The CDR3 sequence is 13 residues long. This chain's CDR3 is CASSRPGQVEQYF. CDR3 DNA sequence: TGTGCCAGTAGTAGGCCGGGACAGGTGGAGCAGTACTTC.

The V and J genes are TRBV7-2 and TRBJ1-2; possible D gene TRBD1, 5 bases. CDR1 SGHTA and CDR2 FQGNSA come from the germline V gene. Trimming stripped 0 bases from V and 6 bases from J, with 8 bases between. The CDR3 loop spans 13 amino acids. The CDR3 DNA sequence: TGTGCCAGCAGCTTAGCGACAGCAGATGGCTACACCTTC. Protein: CASSLATADGYTF.

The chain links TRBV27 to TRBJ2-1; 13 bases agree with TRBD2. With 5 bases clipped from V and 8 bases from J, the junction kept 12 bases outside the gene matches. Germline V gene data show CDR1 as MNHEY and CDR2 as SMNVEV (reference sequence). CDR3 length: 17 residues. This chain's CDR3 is CASSPYVTSGGSDEQFF. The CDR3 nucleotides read TGTGCCAGCAGTCCTTACGTGACTAGCGGGGGGTCGGATGAGCAGTTCTTC.

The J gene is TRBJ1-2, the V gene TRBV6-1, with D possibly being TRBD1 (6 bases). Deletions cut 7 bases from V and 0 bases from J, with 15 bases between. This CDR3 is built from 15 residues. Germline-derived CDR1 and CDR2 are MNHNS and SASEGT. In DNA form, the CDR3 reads TGTGCCAGCACCTCGGACAGAAAAACTAACTATGGCTACACCTTC. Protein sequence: CASTSDRKTNYGYTF.

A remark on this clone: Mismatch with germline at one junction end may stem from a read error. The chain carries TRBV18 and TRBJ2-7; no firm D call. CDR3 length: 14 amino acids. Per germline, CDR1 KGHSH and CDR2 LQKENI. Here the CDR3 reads CASSPPSRSYGQYF. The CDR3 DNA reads TGTGCCAGCTCACCACCTTCTCGGTCCTACGGGCAGTACTTC.

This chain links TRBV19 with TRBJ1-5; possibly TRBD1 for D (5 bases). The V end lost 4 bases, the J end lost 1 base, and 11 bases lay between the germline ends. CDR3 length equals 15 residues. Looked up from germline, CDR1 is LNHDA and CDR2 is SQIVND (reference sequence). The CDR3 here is CASSSKGLSNQPQHF. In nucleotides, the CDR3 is TGTGCCAGTAGTAGCAAGGGACTGAGCAATCAGCCCCAGCATTTT.

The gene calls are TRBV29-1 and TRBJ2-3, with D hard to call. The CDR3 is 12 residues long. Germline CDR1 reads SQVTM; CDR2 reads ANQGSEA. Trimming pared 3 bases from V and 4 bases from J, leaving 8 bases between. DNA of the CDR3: TGCAGCGTTGATATGGGCTCAGATACGCAGTATTTT. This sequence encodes CSVDMGSDTQYF.

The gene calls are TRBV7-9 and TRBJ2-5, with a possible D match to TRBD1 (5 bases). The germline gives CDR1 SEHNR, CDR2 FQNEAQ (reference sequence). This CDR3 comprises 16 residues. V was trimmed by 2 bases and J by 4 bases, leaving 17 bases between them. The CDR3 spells CASSLSSQAHRETQYF. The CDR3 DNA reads TGTGCCAGCAGCTTATCCTCACAGGCCCATAGAGAGACCCAGTACTTC.

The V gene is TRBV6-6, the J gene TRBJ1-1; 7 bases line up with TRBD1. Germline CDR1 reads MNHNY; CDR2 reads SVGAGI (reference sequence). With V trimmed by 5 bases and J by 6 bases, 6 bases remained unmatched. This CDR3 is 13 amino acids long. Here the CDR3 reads CASSRTGGPEAFF. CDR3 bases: TGTGCCAGCAGTCGGACAGGAGGGCCTGAAGCTTTCTTT.

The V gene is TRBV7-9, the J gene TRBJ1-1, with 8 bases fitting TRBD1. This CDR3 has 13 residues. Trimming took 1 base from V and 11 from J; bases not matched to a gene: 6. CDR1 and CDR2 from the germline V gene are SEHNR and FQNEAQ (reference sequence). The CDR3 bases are TGTGCCAGCAGCTTAGGTGTGGACAGGGCGGCTTTCTTT. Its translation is CASSLGVDRAAFF.

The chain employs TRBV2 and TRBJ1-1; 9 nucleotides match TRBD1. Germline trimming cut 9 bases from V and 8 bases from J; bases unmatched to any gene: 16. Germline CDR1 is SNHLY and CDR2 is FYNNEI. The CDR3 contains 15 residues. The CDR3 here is CASPEPRDRAQEAFF. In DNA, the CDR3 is TGTGCCAGTCCTGAACCACGGGACAGGGCCCAGGAAGCTTTCTTT.

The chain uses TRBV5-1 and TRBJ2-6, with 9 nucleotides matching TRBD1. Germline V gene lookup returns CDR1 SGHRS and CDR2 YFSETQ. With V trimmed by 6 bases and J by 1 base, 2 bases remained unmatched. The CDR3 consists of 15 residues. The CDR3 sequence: CASTTGGSGANVLTF. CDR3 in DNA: TGCGCCAGCACGACAGGGGGTTCTGGGGCCAACGTCCTGACTTTC.

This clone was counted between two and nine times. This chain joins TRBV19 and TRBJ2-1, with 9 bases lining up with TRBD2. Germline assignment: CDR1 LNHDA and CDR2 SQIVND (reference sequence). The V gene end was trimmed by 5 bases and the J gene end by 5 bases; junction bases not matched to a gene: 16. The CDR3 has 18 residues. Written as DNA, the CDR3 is TGTGCCAGTAGTCCCCGGACTAGCGTGGTGATTAATGACAATGAGCAGTTCTTC. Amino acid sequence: CASSPRTSVVINDNEQFF.

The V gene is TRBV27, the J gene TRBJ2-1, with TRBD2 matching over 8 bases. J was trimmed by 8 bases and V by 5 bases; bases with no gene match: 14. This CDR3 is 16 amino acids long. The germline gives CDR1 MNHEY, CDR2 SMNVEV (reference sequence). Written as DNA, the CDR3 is TGTGCCAGCAGTACCTCCTTAGCGGGGCCAAGGGATGAGCAGTTCTTC. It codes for CASSTSLAGPRDEQFF.

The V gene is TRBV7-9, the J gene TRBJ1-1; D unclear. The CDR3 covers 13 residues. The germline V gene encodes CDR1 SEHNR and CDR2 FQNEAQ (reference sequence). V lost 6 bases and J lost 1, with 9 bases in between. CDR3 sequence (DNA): TGTGCCAGCAGTCATACAGAGAACACTGAAGCTTTCTTT. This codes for CASSHTENTEAFF.

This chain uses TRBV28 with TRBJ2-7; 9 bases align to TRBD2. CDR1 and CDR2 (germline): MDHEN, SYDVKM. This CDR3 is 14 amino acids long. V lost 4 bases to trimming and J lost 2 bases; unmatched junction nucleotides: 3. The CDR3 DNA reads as TGTGCCAGCAGTTCTAGCGGGATTACCTACGAGCAGTACTTC. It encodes CASSSSGITYEQYF.